The clone carrying this TCR beta chain has more than one count but fewer than ten. The antigen is not known. TCRdb re-called the RT-PCR reads through MiXCR, storing one row per CDR3 protein. The table has about 700,000 distinct CDR3 sequences, around 13% seen once. The data stem from a study of response to subunit inactivated influenza vaccine. Germline V lookup: CDR1 LGHDT, CDR2 YNNKEL (reference sequence). This CDR3 has 16 residues. With V trimmed by 2 bases and J by 5 bases, 5 bases remained unmatched. Findings of the study overall: The study's authors posited that every seasonal influenza vaccination enlists few new T cells.

The TCR comes from a man between 45 and 60 years old who received an inactivated influenza vaccine. Here the sequenced sample was PBMCs from blood, taken about 14 days before vaccination. The J gene is TRBJ2-5, the V gene TRBV3-1, with 13 bases lining up with TRBD2. CDR3: CASSQSTSGGGETQYF. CDR3 nucleotide sequence: TGTGCCAGCAGCCAATCCACTAGCGGGGGGGGTGAGACCCAGTACTTC.